This paragraph reports one TCR beta chain. Its antigen is not identified. The record originates from a study of shared clonotypes between healthy human individuals. Sequenced by immunoSEQ multiplex PCR; TCRdb stores in-frame clones only, minus some. The data show around 700,000 clones, about 80% seen once. Germline CDR1 SGHRS, CDR2 YFSETQ. V gave up 2 bases and J gave up 4 bases; unmatched junction bases: 8. The CDR3 has 16 amino acids. Among the donors, all were Caucasian adults who lived in Nashville, Tennessee. Study findings and constraints: The sole specimen, blood, was sampled, and tissue repertoires likely differ.

This chain links TRBV5-1 with TRBJ2-2; 7 positions agree with TRBD1. This receptor was obtained from a woman in her 30s in good health. Sequenced: memory CD4+ T cells sorted from blood. Documented subset: CD45RA-negative fraction. The CDR3 DNA follows: TGCGCCAGCAGCTTTCAGGGGGTCCCGTTCACCGGGGAGCTGTTTTTT. It encodes CASSFQGVPFTGELFF.